A single sample is the source of the 21 T cell receptor beta chains below, sequenced in a study of low-dose radiotherapy and immunotherapy resistance in tumors. With TRAV- and TRBV-specific primers, first-strand cDNA was made, covering the alpha and beta chains. The PCR that amplified TCRs ran for 20 to 25 cycles, relying on a constant-region primer and a V-primer adapter. TCRdb passed the reads through MiXCR, listing each CDR3 protein once. This table has 85,000 to 95,000 distinct CDR3 sequences, around a fifth appearing once. Time point given: after trial treatment. Indicated treatment: LDRT plus nivolumab, ipilimumab, low-dose cyclophosphamide and aspirin (RACIN trial). This material consisted of PBMCs, taken after low-dose radiotherapy plus immunotherapy. The receptors derive from a female donor with ovarian cancer.

This clonotype occurred many times. The DNA for the CDR3 is TGTGCCAGCAGCTTGAAGGGACAGTACTACGAGCAGTACTTC. Its translation is CASSLKGQYYEQYF. The chain has TRBV5-4 and TRBJ2-7, with TRBD1 matching 7 bases. The germline V gene encodes CDR1 SGHNT and CDR2 YYREEE (reference sequence). V lost 1 base, J lost 3 bases, and 4 bases stayed unmatched. CDR3 length: 14 amino acids.

This chain uses TRBV6-6 with TRBJ2-3; TRBD2 aligns across 11 bases. Germline loops: CDR1 MNHNY, CDR2 SVGAGI (reference sequence). The CDR3 has 16 residues. V gave up 1 base and J gave up 5 bases; unmatched junction bases: 5. CDR3 nucleotides: TGTGCCAGCAGTTACTTTCCCGGACTAGCGGGAGATACGCAGTATTTT. Translating it yields CASSYFPGLAGDTQYF.

The sample holds many counts of this clonotype. V and J are TRBV19 and TRBJ1-4, with D maybe TRBD1 (5 bases). The V gene lost 1 base and the J gene lost 8 bases, with 14 bases spanning the gap. Per germline, CDR1 LNHDA and CDR2 SQIVND (reference sequence). The CDR3 sequence is 15 residues long. CDR3 in amino acids: CASSIVGQGLEKLFF. CDR3 in DNA: TGTGCCAGTAGTATAGTCGGTCAGGGTTTAGAAAAACTGTTTTTT.

This rearrangement joins TRBV20-1 to TRBJ1-6; 10 nucleotides line up with TRBD1. The CDR3 has 15 residues. Germline V gives CDR1 DFQATT, CDR2 SNEGSKA (reference sequence). The V and J ends lost 4 bases and 6 bases, in that order; junction bases with no gene match: 6. The CDR3 bases are TGCAGTGCTAACGACAGGGGGCCGGGTAATTCACCCCTCCACTTT. This sequence encodes CSANDRGPGNSPLHF.

This clonotype was recorded at least ten times. V is TRBV15 and J is TRBJ1-1, with D perhaps matching TRBD1 (5 bases). Germline V gene lookup returns CDR1 LNHNV and CDR2 YYDKDF (reference sequence). This CDR3 region has 15 residues. V lost 2 bases to trimming and J lost 4 bases, with 14 bases between them. The CDR3 region has the DNA TGTGCCACCAGCAGACCTGGGGGGGGAGGCACTGAAGCTTTCTTT. Translation gives CATSRPGGGGTEAFF.

This clonotype appeared many times. V usage is TRBV27 and J usage is TRBJ2-5; D remains unclear. There are 15 residues in the CDR3. The germline V and J ends were trimmed by 6 bases and 5 bases, with 19 bases remaining between them. In germline, CDR1 is MNHEY, CDR2 SMNVEV (reference sequence). CDR3 residues: CASRPTPPLRETQYF. For the CDR3, the DNA is TGTGCCAGCAGGCCGACCCCCCCGCTCCGGGAGACCCAGTACTTC.

The table lists this clonotype with many counts. The chain combines TRBV7-2 with TRBJ2-5; 9 bases match TRBD2. This CDR3 has 16 residues. Germline V lookup: CDR1 SGHTA, CDR2 FQGNSA. Germline trimming cut 0 bases from V and 1 base from J; bases unmatched to any gene: 3. The chain's CDR3 is CASSLARSGGQETQYF. The DNA of the CDR3 is TGTGCCAGCAGCTTAGCTCGTAGCGGGGGCCAAGAGACCCAGTACTTC.

Worth noting for this clonotype: This likely traces to a read error, being one base from a far larger clone. This chain joins TRBV5-5 and TRBJ2-1, with D possibly matching TRBD1 (6 bases). V was clipped by 4 bases and J by 10 bases, with 12 bases between them. CDR3 size: 12 residues. CDR1 and CDR2 (germline): SGHKS, YYEKEE (reference sequence). The CDR3 region has the DNA TGTGCCAGCAGCGGGGGCTACTACGAGCAGTTCTTC. Translating it yields CASSGGYYEQFF. Looking up the rest from reference TRBV5-5 and TRBJ2-1 gives the full variable domain: DAGVTQSPTHLIKTRGQQVTLRCSPISGHKSVSWYQQVLGQGPQFIFQYYEKEERGRGNFPDRFSARQFPNYSSELNVNALLLGDSALYLCASSGGYYEQFFGPGTRLTVL.

In this sample, this clonotype turned up many times. The CDR3 DNA is TGTGCCAGCAGCGCCGGACTAGCCGATTTAGAGACCCAGTACTTC. Encoded protein: CASSAGLADLETQYF. This chain connects TRBV9 to TRBJ2-5; 8 bases are shared with TRBD2. Germline CDR1 reads SGDLS; CDR2 reads YYNGEE. The CDR3 extends over 15 amino acids. The trim removed 3 bases at V and 4 bases at J, leaving 8 bases unmatched.

The table lists this clonotype with many counts. DNA of the CDR3: TGTGCCAGCAGCCGCCTTCAGCGGGGGAGAGGAGGTACGCAGTATTTT. Its translation: CASSRLQRGRGGTQYF. The chain couples TRBV6-1 to TRBJ2-3; 8 bases line up with TRBD2. V gave up 6 bases and J gave up 8 bases; unmatched junction bases: 16. The CDR3 extends over 16 amino acids. Germline lookup yields CDR1 MNHNS and CDR2 SASEGT.

To note about this clonotype: The limits of the CDR3 on the DNA are not certain, so only TCRdb's listed CDR3 is given. The gene calls are TRBV5-1 and TRBJ2-7; the D call of TRBD1 is as the table states it, not checked on the DNA. Germline CDR1 SGHRS, CDR2 YFSETQ. Counting both end residues, the CDR3 totals 24 amino acids. CDR3 sequence: CASTNQTSMYLCATLGDGTYEQYF.

V usage is TRBV28 and J usage is TRBJ2-5, with D possibly matching TRBD2 (6 bases). The CDR3 has 16 amino acids. Germline V gene data show CDR1 as MDHEN and CDR2 as SYDVKM. Trimming shortened V by 4 bases and J by 4 bases, and 19 bases separated the two germline ends. The CDR3 loop reads CASSYSGTYTPETQYF. The CDR3 DNA follows: TGTGCCAGCAGTTACTCCGGGACTTACACCCCAGAGACCCAGTACTTC.

This clonotype was found many times. V is TRBV3-1 and J is TRBJ2-3; the D is unclear. The CDR3 runs 15 residues. Trimming removed 0 bases from V and 5 bases from J, with 12 bases in between. Germline assignment: CDR1 LGHDT and CDR2 YNNKEL (reference sequence). CDR3 loop: CASSQDEVVGDTQYF. As DNA, the CDR3 is TGTGCCAGCAGCCAAGACGAGGTCGTCGGAGATACGCAGTATTTT.

This clonotype was seen repeatedly, ten times or more. This chain links TRBV6-6 with TRBJ2-7; TRBD2 might be the D (7 bases). This CDR3 is 15 amino acids long. V lost 0 bases and J 0 bases, leaving 9 bases between the germline ends. CDR1 is MNHNY, CDR2 SVGAGI, per germline (reference sequence). The CDR3 DNA is TGTGCCAGCAGTTACTCGGGGGGGCACTCCTACGAGCAGTACTTC. Protein: CASSYSGGHSYEQYF.

This clonotype was seen many times. The genes are TRBV20-1 and TRBJ2-7; 13 bases match TRBD2. The length of the CDR3 is 19 residues. The trim removed 3 bases at V and 0 bases at J, leaving 14 bases unmatched. CDR1 and CDR2 from the germline V gene are DFQATT and SNEGSKA (reference sequence). CDR3 bases: TGCAGTGCTAGGGCAAGACCGGGACTAGCGGGGTTGAGCTCCTACGAGCAGTACTTC. Protein: CSARARPGLAGLSSYEQYF.

At least ten counts were recorded for this clonotype. The rearrangement joins TRBV5-5 to TRBJ2-7, with 11 bases aligning to TRBD1. This CDR3 has 15 residues. CDR1 SGHKS and CDR2 YYEKEE come from the germline V gene (reference sequence). The trim removed 4 bases at V and 5 bases at J, leaving 8 bases unmatched. The DNA of the CDR3 is TGTGCCAGCAGCACGTGGACAGGGGGCCTAAACGAGCAGTACTTC. Amino acid sequence: CASSTWTGGLNEQYF. Full variable domain (remainder filled in from reference TRBV5-5 and TRBJ2-7): DAGVTQSPTHLIKTRGQQVTLRCSPISGHKSVSWYQQVLGQGPQFIFQYYEKEERGRGNFPDRFSARQFPNYSSELNVNALLLGDSALYLCASSTWTGGLNEQYFGPGTRLTVT.

The sample holds many counts of this clonotype. V usage is TRBV14 and J usage is TRBJ2-6; D not certain. The V and J ends lost 5 bases and 2 bases respectively, with 7 bases between them. The CDR3 consists of 14 residues. Germline V gene lookup returns CDR1 SGHDN and CDR2 FVKESK. The CDR3 is CASSGLAGANVLTF. DNA of the CDR3: TGTGCCAGCAGCGGGTTAGCTGGGGCCAACGTCCTGACTTTC.

Ten or more counts support this clonotype. V gene TRBV29-1 combines with J gene TRBJ1-5; no reliable D call. The CDR3 contains 14 residues. CDR1 SQVTM and CDR2 ANQGSEA come from the germline V gene. The germline V and J ends were trimmed by 1 base and 2 bases, with 9 bases remaining between them. The CDR3 DNA reads TGCAGCGTTGAAGTGGGAACGGGCAATCAGCCCCAGCATTTT. Residues: CSVEVGTGNQPQHF.

At least ten counts were recorded for this clonotype. V usage is TRBV28 and J usage is TRBJ2-7; D possibly corresponds to TRBD2 (6 bases). The CDR3 has 13 residues. The germline gives CDR1 MDHEN, CDR2 SYDVKM. V was trimmed by 7 bases and J by 1 base, leaving 11 bases between them. In DNA, the CDR3 is TGTGCCAGCAAAGATGCGGGGTCCTACGAGCAGTACTTC. This codes for CASKDAGSYEQYF.

This clonotype was observed many times. The rearrangement links TRBV7-2 to TRBJ2-2; no reliable D call. This CDR3 has 15 residues. The germline gives CDR1 SGHTA, CDR2 FQGNSA. The V and J ends lost 1 base and 5 bases respectively, with 11 bases between them. The CDR3 DNA is TGTGCCAGCAGCTTAGTTATCCTTGGGACCGGGGAGCTGTTTTTT. This gives the protein CASSLVILGTGELFF.

This clonotype has at least ten counts. This chain joins TRBV4-1 and TRBJ2-7; D remains unclear. The CDR3 consists of 14 residues. Between the trimmed V and J ends, which lost 0 bases and 0 bases, there was a span of 6 bases. CDR1 is MGHRA, CDR2 YSYEKL, per germline. The CDR3 is CASSQDRVSYEQYF. The CDR3 bases are TGCGCCAGCAGCCAAGACCGAGTCTCCTACGAGCAGTACTTC.